A selection of T cell receptor beta chains follows, all from one sample in a study of Graves' ophthalmopathy and Graves' hyperthyroidism. TCRdb re-called the multiplex PCR reads through MiXCR, storing one row per CDR3 protein. The data contain around 1.1 million distinct CDR3 sequences, less than 45% of them seen just once; the ten biggest clones take up 11%. The sequenced sample consisted of peripheral blood or thyroid tissue (not recorded which). The origin of the receptors is an adult man with Graves' hyperthyroidism. The CDR3 runs from the conserved cysteine through the conserved F or W. The order of the fields is J gene, V gene, D gene, clone size, CDR3 DNA, CDR3 protein. The D gene is left open where the match is weak. The size entry is marked missing in some rows and otherwise reads once, few, many or a size class.

j_gene: TRBJ1-2
v_gene: TRBV7-2
d_gene: -
abundance: -
CDR3nt: TGTGCCAGCAGCTTAGGACTAGCGGGGGGCGATGATGGCTACACCTTC
CDR3aa: CASSLGLAGGDDGYTF

j_gene: TRBJ2-5
v_gene: TRBV7-9
d_gene: -
abundance: -
CDR3nt: TGTGCCAGCAGCTCCCTAGAGGGGGGGCGGATGGGTCAAGAGACCCAGTACTTC
CDR3aa: CASSSLEGGRMGQETQYF

j_gene: TRBJ1-1
v_gene: TRBV29-1
d_gene: -
abundance: -
CDR3nt: TGCAGCGTTGTAAACCCGGGGGTAAACACTGAAGCTTTCTTT
CDR3aa: CSVVNPGVNTEAFF

j_gene: TRBJ2-5
v_gene: TRBV7-2
d_gene: TRBD2
abundance: many
CDR3nt: TGTGCCAGCAGCCCGCGGAGCGGGGCCAGCCAAGAGACCCAGTACTTC
CDR3aa: CASSPRSGASQETQYF

j_gene: TRBJ2-5
v_gene: TRBV20-1
d_gene: TRBD2
abundance: -
CDR3nt: TGCAGTGCTAGCGTCTCGGGGGGCCAAGAGACCCAGTACTTC
CDR3aa: CSASVSGGQETQYF

j_gene: TRBJ1-1
v_gene: TRBV20-1
d_gene: -
abundance: many
CDR3nt: TGCAGTGCTAGAGTGCCGGGCACTGAAGCTTTCTTT
CDR3aa: CSARVPGTEAFF

j_gene: TRBJ2-5
v_gene: TRBV4-1
d_gene: TRBD2
abundance: -
CDR3nt: TGCGCCAGCAGCCAAGATGGTGGGACTAGCGGGGGGGCGTTGGAGACCCAGTACTTC
CDR3aa: CASSQDGGTSGGALETQYF

j_gene: TRBJ1-2
v_gene: TRBV9
d_gene: -
abundance: many
CDR3nt: TGTGCCAGCAGCGGAGACAGTTCATTCTATGGCTACACCTTC
CDR3aa: CASSGDSSFYGYTF

j_gene: TRBJ2-1
v_gene: TRBV10-3
d_gene: -
abundance: few
CDR3nt: TGTGCCATCAGTGAGTCAGGGCAGACCTACAATGAGCAGTTCTTC
CDR3aa: CAISESGQTYNEQFF

j_gene: TRBJ1-2
v_gene: TRBV20-1
d_gene: -
abundance: -
CDR3nt: TGCAGTGCTAGTAGGGGAGTCGGCTACACCTTC
CDR3aa: CSASRGVGYTF

j_gene: TRBJ2-3
v_gene: TRBV5-5
d_gene: -
abundance: few
CDR3nt: TGTGCCAGCAGCTTGACAGGGGGGAGAGCGGGAAGCACAGATACGCAGTATTTT
CDR3aa: CASSLTGGRAGSTDTQYF

j_gene: TRBJ1-1
v_gene: TRBV19
d_gene: -
abundance: many
CDR3nt: TGTGCCAGTAGTAATGGAGGGGGAGCGAACACTGAAGCTTTCTTT
CDR3aa: CASSNGGGANTEAFF

j_gene: TRBJ2-6
v_gene: TRBV10-3
d_gene: -
abundance: -
CDR3nt: TGTGCCATCAGTGAGTCCGGACAGTTGGACGTCCTGACTTTC
CDR3aa: CAISESGQLDVLTF

j_gene: TRBJ1-5
v_gene: TRBV2
d_gene: -
abundance: many
CDR3nt: TGTGCCAGCAGTGAAGAAGAATTCACTCAGCCCCAGCATTTT
CDR3aa: CASSEEEFTQPQHF

j_gene: TRBJ2-7
v_gene: TRBV20-1
d_gene: TRBD2
abundance: once
CDR3nt: TGCAGTGCTAGGAGCGGGAGGCTCTCGGGCGAGCAGTACTTC
CDR3aa: CSARSGRLSGEQYF

j_gene: TRBJ2-7
v_gene: TRBV2
d_gene: -
abundance: many
CDR3nt: TGTGCCACCAAAGCCCAGACAGGCCAGGGCGAGCAGTACTTC
CDR3aa: CATKAQTGQGEQYF

j_gene: TRBJ1-2
v_gene: TRBV12-3/TRBV12-4
d_gene: -
abundance: many
CDR3nt: TGTGCCAGCAGCCCTAACACCCCGGGAGCCGATGGCTACACCTTC
CDR3aa: CASSPNTPGADGYTF

j_gene: TRBJ1-4
v_gene: TRBV20-1
d_gene: TRBD1
abundance: few
CDR3nt: TGCAGTGCTCTTGCGCAGGGGGATGAAAAACTGTTTTTT
CDR3aa: CSALAQGDEKLFF

j_gene: TRBJ2-5
v_gene: TRBV15
d_gene: -
abundance: -
CDR3nt: TGTGCCACCAGCAGAGAGATAGCAGATTCGGGGGCCCAGTACTTC
CDR3aa: CATSREIADSGAQYF

j_gene: TRBJ2-2
v_gene: TRBV2
d_gene: -
abundance: many
CDR3nt: TGTGCCAGCAGCCGCAGGGTCACCGGGGAGCTGTTTTTT
CDR3aa: CASSRRVTGELFF

j_gene: TRBJ2-5
v_gene: TRBV20-1
d_gene: -
abundance: many
CDR3nt: TGCAGTGCTAGACACGGGGGCGACAAGACCCAGTACTTC
CDR3aa: CSARHGGDKTQYF

j_gene: TRBJ2-7
v_gene: TRBV9
d_gene: -
abundance: -
CDR3nt: TGTGCCAGTCCGAGGCGACTCCCTGGAGAGCAGTACTTC
CDR3aa: CASPRRLPGEQYF

j_gene: TRBJ2-5
v_gene: TRBV25-1
d_gene: -
abundance: many
CDR3nt: TGTGCCAGCAGTGAAGCCGTGGGGACGCAAGAGACCCAGTACTTC
CDR3aa: CASSEAVGTQETQYF

j_gene: TRBJ1-1
v_gene: TRBV5-1
d_gene: -
abundance: many
CDR3nt: TGCGCCAGCAGCACGGACGTAAACACTGAAGCTTTCTTT
CDR3aa: CASSTDVNTEAFF

j_gene: TRBJ2-2
v_gene: TRBV11-2
d_gene: -
abundance: few
CDR3nt: TGTGCCAGCAGGGACCAGAACACCGGGGAGCTGTTTTTT
CDR3aa: CASRDQNTGELFF

j_gene: TRBJ2-2
v_gene: TRBV2
d_gene: TRBD1
abundance: many
CDR3nt: TGTGCCAGCGGCCCTAGGACAGGGGAGGACACCGGGGAGCTGTTTTTT
CDR3aa: CASGPRTGEDTGELFF

j_gene: TRBJ1-1
v_gene: TRBV6-5
d_gene: -
abundance: many
CDR3nt: TGTGCCAGCAGTTACAGGGTGAACACTGAAGCTTTCTTT
CDR3aa: CASSYRVNTEAFF

j_gene: TRBJ1-2
v_gene: TRBV29-1
d_gene: -
abundance: -
CDR3nt: TGCAGCGTTGAGCCTGGGGGGGGTGGCTACACCTTC
CDR3aa: CSVEPGGGGYTF

j_gene: TRBJ2-7
v_gene: TRBV28
d_gene: -
abundance: -
CDR3nt: TGTGCCAGCAGTTATCAGAGATTCTACGAGCAGTACTTC
CDR3aa: CASSYQRFYEQYF

j_gene: TRBJ2-3
v_gene: TRBV7-2
d_gene: TRBD2
abundance: -
CDR3nt: TGTGCCAGCAGCTTCGGGACTAGCGGGCGCACAGATACGCAGTATTTT
CDR3aa: CASSFGTSGRTDTQYF

j_gene: TRBJ1-2
v_gene: TRBV20-1
d_gene: -
abundance: many
CDR3nt: TGCAGTGCTAGAGATAACCAAGGGGCCTATGGCTACACCTTC
CDR3aa: CSARDNQGAYGYTF

j_gene: TRBJ2-5
v_gene: TRBV12-3/TRBV12-4
d_gene: TRBD1
abundance: few
CDR3nt: TGTGCCAGCAGTTTCGGGGCGGGGACAGGGGTAGACGAGACCCAGTACTTC
CDR3aa: CASSFGAGTGVDETQYF

j_gene: TRBJ1-1
v_gene: TRBV12-3/TRBV12-4
d_gene: -
abundance: -
CDR3nt: TGTGCCAGCAGTATTGGACGGATTGAAGCTTTCTTT
CDR3aa: CASSIGRIEAFF

j_gene: TRBJ1-4
v_gene: TRBV12-3/TRBV12-4
d_gene: TRBD1
abundance: -
CDR3nt: TGTGCCGGGGGACAGGGTTACACCGCGACAGCAACTAATGAAAAACTGTTTTTT
CDR3aa: CAGGQGYTATATNEKLFF

j_gene: TRBJ1-5
v_gene: TRBV12-3/TRBV12-4
d_gene: -
abundance: -
CDR3nt: TGTGCCAGCAGTTCACGGGGGGGGGCCTTGCAGCCCCAGCATTTT
CDR3aa: CASSSRGGALQPQHF

j_gene: TRBJ1-2
v_gene: TRBV20-1
d_gene: -
abundance: many
CDR3nt: TGCAGTGCTAGAGAGTTCGACGGAGCTTCCTATGGCTACACCTTC
CDR3aa: CSAREFDGASYGYTF

j_gene: TRBJ2-7
v_gene: TRBV9
d_gene: -
abundance: -
CDR3nt: TGTGCCAGCAGCGCCGGGCAGCTATACGAGCAGTACTTC
CDR3aa: CASSAGQLYEQYF

j_gene: TRBJ2-2
v_gene: TRBV29-1
d_gene: -
abundance: -
CDR3nt: TGCAGCTTAGTGAGGGCAGGGAGGACCGGGGAGCTGTTTTTT
CDR3aa: CSLVRAGRTGELFF

j_gene: TRBJ2-7
v_gene: TRBV9
d_gene: -
abundance: few
CDR3nt: TGTGCCAGCAGTTACTCCGGGACACCCCAGCAGTACTTC
CDR3aa: CASSYSGTPQQYF

j_gene: TRBJ2-7
v_gene: TRBV5-4
d_gene: TRBD1
abundance: few
CDR3nt: TGTGCCAGCAGCCCACGGGACAGGGGGTTCGGGAACTACGAGCAGTACTTC
CDR3aa: CASSPRDRGFGNYEQYF

j_gene: TRBJ2-5
v_gene: TRBV10-3
d_gene: -
abundance: -
CDR3nt: TGTGCCATCAGTGTTATGGGGGGCGCCCAGACCCAGTACTTC
CDR3aa: CAISVMGGAQTQYF

j_gene: TRBJ2-5
v_gene: TRBV7-2
d_gene: TRBD1
abundance: many
CDR3nt: TGTGCCAGCAGCTTATCTTTCTTGGGACAGGTCTCGGTCACCCAGTACTTC
CDR3aa: CASSLSFLGQVSVTQYF

j_gene: TRBJ1-1
v_gene: TRBV7-6
d_gene: -
abundance: -
CDR3nt: TGTGCCAGCAGCGACCCCGGGGGACCGAACACTGAAGCTTTCTTT
CDR3aa: CASSDPGGPNTEAFF

j_gene: TRBJ1-2
v_gene: TRBV12-3/TRBV12-4
d_gene: -
abundance: -
CDR3nt: TGTGCCAGCAGTTGGACGACAGCCTATGGCTACACCTTC
CDR3aa: CASSWTTAYGYTF

j_gene: TRBJ1-4
v_gene: TRBV5-1
d_gene: TRBD1
abundance: few
CDR3nt: TGCGCCAGCAGCTTGGGACAGGGTATCTCCGGTGAAAAACTGTTTTTT
CDR3aa: CASSLGQGISGEKLFF

j_gene: TRBJ1-1
v_gene: TRBV20-1
d_gene: TRBD1
abundance: -
CDR3nt: TGCAGTGCCATCCTCCAGGGGGCCATGAACACTGAAGCTTTCTTT
CDR3aa: CSAILQGAMNTEAFF

j_gene: TRBJ2-2
v_gene: TRBV9
d_gene: -
abundance: many
CDR3nt: TGTGCCAGCAGCGTAGGGGCTCCTGGGGAGCTGTTTTTT
CDR3aa: CASSVGAPGELFF

j_gene: TRBJ2-7
v_gene: TRBV7-8
d_gene: -
abundance: many
CDR3nt: TGTGCCAGCAGCTTCGACAGGAATTGGCCCTACGAGCAGTACTTC
CDR3aa: CASSFDRNWPYEQYF

j_gene: TRBJ1-5
v_gene: TRBV5-4
d_gene: -
abundance: -
CDR3nt: TGTGCCAGCAGCCAACAATTCAGCAATCAGCCCCAGCATTTT
CDR3aa: CASSQQFSNQPQHF

j_gene: TRBJ2-5
v_gene: TRBV25-1
d_gene: TRBD2
abundance: few
CDR3nt: TGTGCCAGCAGTGAATCGGGTGGAGGGCTAGCGGGAGAGACCCAGTACTTC
CDR3aa: CASSESGGGLAGETQYF